These 16 T cell receptor beta chains originate from one sample sequenced in a study of T cell changes during pregnancy in multiple sclerosis. TCRdb's table, derived via immunoSEQ multiplex PCR, lists solely in-frame clones and lacks some. The sample gives roughly 100,000 clones, 75% to 95% of which show up once; around 0.78% is in the top ten. This material consisted of peripheral blood, taken in the second trimester of pregnancy. The receptors stem from a female donor in good health, enrolled as a control in a pregnancy study.

This clone has just a few counts. The V and J genes are TRBV29-1 and TRBJ1-1; 8 bases line up with TRBD1. Germline CDR1 reads SQVTM; CDR2 reads ANQGSEA. V dropped 6 bases and J dropped 10; count of bases not matched to a gene: 4. CDR3 size: 10 residues. CDR3 sequence (DNA): TGCAGCGTCGGACAGGGAGGAGCTTTCTTT. It specifies CSVGQGGAFF.

The V and J genes are TRBV7-9 and TRBJ2-5; a possible D gene is TRBD1 (6 bases). Trimming removed 1 base from V and 5 bases from J, with 11 bases in between. The CDR3 spans 14 residues. Germline V gene lookup returns CDR1 SEHNR and CDR2 FQNEAQ (reference sequence). For the CDR3, the DNA is TGTGCCAGCAGCTTAGTCGACAGGATGGAGACCCAGTACTTC. Its protein product is CASSLVDRMETQYF.

The chain couples TRBV12-5 to TRBJ2-5; 7 nucleotides agree with TRBD1. The CDR3 extends over 14 amino acids. Unmatched junction bases numbered 1, after V lost 1 base and J lost 2 bases. From germline, CDR1 is LGHNT and CDR2 FRNRAP. In nucleotides, the CDR3 is TGTGCTAGTGGTTTGGGGGGACAGCAAGAGACCCAGTACTTC. Encoded protein: CASGLGGQQETQYF.

The rearrangement joins TRBV18 to TRBJ2-1; D is unclear. From germline, CDR1 is KGHSH and CDR2 LQKENI. This CDR3 contains 12 residues. The V end was cut by 4 bases, the J end by 5 bases, with 6 bases between. DNA of the CDR3: TGTGCCAGCTCACACTCGGACAATGAGCAGTTCTTC. Protein product: CASSHSDNEQFF.

The chain couples TRBV19 to TRBJ1-5; D possibly corresponds to TRBD1 (6 bases). Germline V gene data show CDR1 as LNHDA and CDR2 as SQIVND (reference sequence). CDR3 length: 14 residues. Trimming cost V 5 bases and J 7 bases, with 15 bases left between them. The chain's CDR3 is CASSAAGVRQPQHF. The DNA for the CDR3 is TGTGCCAGTAGTGCGGCAGGGGTACGGCAGCCCCAGCATTTT.

The chain recombines TRBV7-2 with TRBJ2-3; 12 bases line up with TRBD1. The length of the CDR3 is 18 residues. V shed 1 base, J shed 4 bases, and the junction held 9 bases outside the gene matches. CDR1 and CDR2 from the germline V gene are SGHTA and FQGNSA. The CDR3 reads CASSLGPSGTGGADTQYF. The CDR3 DNA reads as TGTGCCAGCAGCTTAGGACCTTCCGGGACAGGGGGCGCAGATACGCAGTATTTT.

The rearrangement joins TRBV5-1 to TRBJ2-7, with TRBD2 identical over 10 bases. J gave up 0 bases and V 4 bases, and 1 base lay outside the gene matches. CDR3 length: 14 amino acids. Germline values: CDR1 SGHRS, CDR2 YFSETQ. The CDR3 nucleotides are TGCGCCAGCAGCCGGACTAGCGGCTCCTACGAGCAGTACTTC. Its translation is CASSRTSGSYEQYF. The full variable domain, in which reference TRBV5-1 and TRBJ2-7 provide the parts outside the CDR3, is KAGVTQTPRYLIKTRGQQVTLSCSPISGHRSVSWYQQTPGQGLQFLFEYFSETQRNKGNFPGRFSGRQFSNSRSEMNVSTLELGDSALYLCASSRTSGSYEQYFGPGTRLTVT.

CDR3: CASSVEGRGPYNEQFF. CDR3 nucleotide sequence: TGTGCCAGCAGCGTAGAGGGGCGGGGGCCATACAATGAGCAGTTCTTC. V usage is TRBV9 and J usage is TRBJ2-1; D is perhaps TRBD2 (7 bases). Germline V gives CDR1 SGDLS, CDR2 YYNGEE. The CDR3 is 16 amino acids. V gave up 0 bases and J gave up 4 bases, with 14 bases separating them.

This chain uses TRBV29-1 with TRBJ1-3; D is unclear. Germline V lookup: CDR1 SQVTM, CDR2 ANQGSEA. The V end lost 6 bases, the J end lost 0 bases, and 9 bases lay between the germline ends. This CDR3 contains 13 residues. The CDR3 loop is CSVAQHSGNTIYF. The CDR3 DNA sequence: TGCAGCGTGGCACAGCACTCTGGAAACACCATATATTTT. The full variable domain, in which reference TRBV29-1 and TRBJ1-3 provide the parts outside the CDR3, is SAVISQKPSRDICQRGTSLTIQCQVDSQVTMMFWYRQQPGQSLTLIATANQGSEATYESGFVIDKFPISRPNLTFSTLTVSNMSPEDSSIYLCSVAQHSGNTIYFGEGSWLTVV.

V usage is TRBV2 and J usage is TRBJ1-2; tentatively, D is TRBD1 (5 bases). Germline V lookup: CDR1 SNHLY, CDR2 FYNNEI. The CDR3 consists of 13 residues. V was trimmed by 4 bases and J by 5 bases, leaving 11 bases between them. DNA of the CDR3: TGTGCCAGCAGTGCAACGGCAGGGTATGGCTACACCTTC. It encodes CASSATAGYGYTF.

The genes are TRBV14 and TRBJ2-7; D is possibly TRBD1 (6 bases). The V gene's germline CDR1 is SGHDN and CDR2 FVKESK. The CDR3 loop spans 14 amino acids. Trimming left V 4 bases short and J 3 bases short, with 13 bases between. The DNA for the CDR3 is TGTGCCAGCAGCCGGTATGGACAGTACTACGAGCAGTACTTC. Protein product: CASSRYGQYYEQYF.

The chain recombines TRBV7-2 with TRBJ1-4; a weak D match, TRBD1 (6 bases). V was pared by 4 bases and J by 5 bases, with 17 bases between. The CDR3 loop spans 16 amino acids. CDR1 and CDR2 from the germline V gene are SGHTA and FQGNSA. The CDR3 spells CASSYQVGGGNEKLFF. CDR3 nucleotide sequence: TGTGCCAGCAGCTACCAAGTAGGGGGGGGGAATGAAAAACTGTTTTTT.

V is TRBV27 and J is TRBJ2-7; the match to TRBD2 covers 9 bases. The V gene's germline CDR1 is MNHEY and CDR2 SMNVEV (reference sequence). After removal of 5 bases from V and 4 bases from J, the junction contained 3 bases not matched to a gene. The CDR3 runs to 13 residues. CDR3 DNA: TGTGCCAGCAGTCCGGGACTAGCTTACGAGCAGTACTTC. Protein sequence: CASSPGLAYEQYF.

The V call is TRBV6-1, the J call TRBJ2-7; D gene unclear. CDR1 is MNHNS and CDR2 is SASEGT in the germline V gene. CDR3 length: 13 amino acids. V lost 6 bases and J 5 bases, leaving 14 bases between the germline ends. This chain's CDR3 is CASSLEPVDEQYF. The CDR3, as DNA: TGTGCCAGCAGCCTAGAGCCGGTCGACGAGCAGTACTTC.

V is TRBV5-6 and J is TRBJ2-7; D is ambiguous. Germline V gene data show CDR1 as SGHDT and CDR2 as YYEEEE. The CDR3 runs to 11 residues. V was trimmed by 2 bases and J by 7 bases, leaving 7 bases between them. CDR3 sequence: CASSLDWEQYF. CDR3 bases: TGTGCCAGCAGCTTAGACTGGGAGCAGTACTTC.

The chain uses TRBV5-1 and TRBJ2-2, with D perhaps TRBD1 (7 bases). The germline V gene has CDR1 SGHRS and CDR2 YFSETQ. V lost 4 bases to trimming and J lost 4 bases, with 17 bases between them. There are 16 residues in the CDR3. The CDR3 region is CASSTGTAGGTGELFF. In DNA form, the CDR3 reads TGCGCCAGCAGCACCGGGACAGCCGGGGGCACCGGGGAGCTGTTTTTT.